Sequencing of this TCR beta chain was carried out in a study of T cell responses to AZD1222 COVID-19 vaccine. The repertoire was sequenced with immunoSEQ multiplex PCR; TCRdb's copy has only in-frame clones and lacks some. The sample includes 170,000 or so clones, just under 95% of them seen just once. The length of the CDR3 is 15 residues. Unmatched junction bases numbered 12, after V lost 6 bases and J lost 9 bases. In germline, CDR1 is LGHDT, CDR2 YNNKEL (reference sequence). This TCR came from an adult who received the MenACWY meningococcal vaccine as a control. The source material was peripheral blood, sampled 28 days after the second dose of the MenACWY control vaccine. V gene TRBV3-1 (or the pseudogene TRBV3-2) combines with J gene TRBJ2-1; 9 positions match TRBD2. CDR3 sequence: CASSPTGTSLGEQFF. The CDR3 DNA reads as TGTGCCAGCAGTCCAACCGGGACTAGCTTAGGTGAGCAGTTCTTC.